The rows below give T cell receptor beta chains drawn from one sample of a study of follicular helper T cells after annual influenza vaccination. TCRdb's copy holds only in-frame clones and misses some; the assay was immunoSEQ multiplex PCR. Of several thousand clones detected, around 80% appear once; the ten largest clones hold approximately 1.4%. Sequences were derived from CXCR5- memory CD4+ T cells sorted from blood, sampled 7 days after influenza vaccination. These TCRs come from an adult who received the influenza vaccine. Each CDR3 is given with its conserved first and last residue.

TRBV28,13,CASVNTGTGELFF
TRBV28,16,CAVKGTAGEINNEQFF
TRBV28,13,CASSSSGNQPQHF
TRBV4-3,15,CANSQGATTTGELFF
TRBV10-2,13,CASSPTGNYGYTF
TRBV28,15,CASSYSTSGRNEQFF
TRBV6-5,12,CASRGQIYGYTF
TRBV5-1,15,CASSLNLGIRNEQFF
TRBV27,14,CASSGTGTNYGYTF
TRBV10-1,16,CASSEVGLAGGETQYF
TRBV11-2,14,CASSLGSGQGEAFF
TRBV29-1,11,CSVERTAEAFF
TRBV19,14,CASSIGGSTGELFF
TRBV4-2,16,CASSLSGGSVAYEQFF
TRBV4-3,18,CASSQVEGQGVNTGELFF
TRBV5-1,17,CASSPTPVGSGAETQYF
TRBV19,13,CASWGGAGQPQHF
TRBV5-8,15,CASSTGQIEDTEAFF
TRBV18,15,CASSPQTAARTEAFF
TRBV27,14,CASSPTDSNQPQHF
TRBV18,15,CASSTGQGVRGEQYF
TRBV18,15,CASSPQGASSHEQYF
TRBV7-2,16,CASSSPSSRGGYGYTF
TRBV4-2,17,CASQPLLAATNTGELFF
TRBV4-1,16,CASSPETESSYNEQFF
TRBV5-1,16,CASSPSAGGHTGELFF
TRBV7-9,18,CASSLAGPLAGGRETQYF
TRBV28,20,CASSSEFRTSGREITGELFF
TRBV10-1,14,CASSESGKGTEAFF
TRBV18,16,CASSMGTSGRINEQFF
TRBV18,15,CASSPKQGLTYEQYF
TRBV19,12,CASSGQRDTQYF
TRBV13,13,CASSPLAAGELFF
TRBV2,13,CASRKQGNTEAFF
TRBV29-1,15,CSVEEDVSPNYGYTF
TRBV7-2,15,CASSLNQANTGELFF
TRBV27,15,CASSSGRGRWNEQFF
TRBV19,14,CATQGPGSNQPQHF
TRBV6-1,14,CAILQVRSYNEQFF
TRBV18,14,CASRPQQGDNEQFF
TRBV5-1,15,CASSFYSGRADEQYF
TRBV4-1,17,CASGKALTSGSSYEQYF
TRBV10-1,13,CASSEHRNTEAFF
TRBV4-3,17,CASSQSPGTSNTGELFF
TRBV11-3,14,CASSSQGSSDTQYF
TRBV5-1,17,CASSLELGQAGSNEQYF
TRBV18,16,CASSPPSVPSGNTIYF
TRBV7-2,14,CASSLAAGRQTQYF
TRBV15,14,CATSTDRAGTEAFF
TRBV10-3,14,CAISEGDRGYEQYF
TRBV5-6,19,CASSSGGLAALKKSYEQYF
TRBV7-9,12,CASSIAGNIQYF
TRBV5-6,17,CASSLWGDGATNEKLFF
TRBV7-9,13,CASSLVTGLRYTF
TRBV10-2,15,CASIGQPSGANVLTF
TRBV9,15,CASSVGGTSYNEQFF
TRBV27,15,CASSFRSGGREKLFF
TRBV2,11,CASNAYNEQFF
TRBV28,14,CASTLSGASYEQYF